This TCR beta chain was identified during a study of CD8 T cells in ankylosing spondylitis. There are 18 residues in the CDR3. V dropped 4 bases and J dropped 2 bases, with 26 bases sitting between them. CDR1 is GTSNPN, CDR2 SVGIG, per germline (reference sequence). Study-level points and caveats: Within ankylosing spondylitis blood, a TCR beta motif made up of eight highly homologous variants appeared to be characteristic.

Using its own MiXCR run on the 5' RACE reads, TCRdb lists one record per CDR3 protein. The data contain about 400,000 distinct CDR3 sequences, approximately 20% of them singletons. Note on this clonotype: Its antigen is not known.

The receptor was derived from a male donor with ankylosing spondylitis. The material sequenced was blood, either unsorted or a sorted T cell fraction (not recorded which). The chain employs TRBV30 and TRBJ2-5; the D gene is possibly TRBD2 (7 bases). CDR3 sequence: CAWKGGTTKSNRQETQYF. CDR3 bases: TGTGCCTGGAAGGGGGGGACTACAAAATCTAATAGACAAGAGACCCAGTACTTC.